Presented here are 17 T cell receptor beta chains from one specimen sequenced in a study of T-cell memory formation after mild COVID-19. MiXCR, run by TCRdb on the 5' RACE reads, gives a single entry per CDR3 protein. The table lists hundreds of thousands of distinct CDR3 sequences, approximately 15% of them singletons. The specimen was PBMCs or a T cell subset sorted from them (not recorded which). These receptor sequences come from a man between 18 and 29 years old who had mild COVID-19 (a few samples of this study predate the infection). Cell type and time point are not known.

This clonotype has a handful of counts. CDR3 DNA: TGCAGTGCTAGAGATCGCTCCGGGGGCACTGAAGCTTTCTTT. Protein product: CSARDRSGGTEAFF. The chain combines TRBV20-1 with TRBJ1-1; TRBD1 might be the D (5 bases). Germline V gene data show CDR1 as DFQATT and CDR2 as SNEGSKA (reference sequence). The CDR3 spans 14 residues. Trimming removed 0 bases from V and 4 bases from J, with 12 bases in between.

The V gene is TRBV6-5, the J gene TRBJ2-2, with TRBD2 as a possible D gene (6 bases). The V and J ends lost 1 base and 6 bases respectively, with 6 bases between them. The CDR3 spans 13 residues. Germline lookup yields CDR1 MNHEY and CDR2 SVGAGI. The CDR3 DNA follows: TGTGCCAGCAGTTACTGGGACTCCGGGGAGCTGTTTTTT. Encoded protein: CASSYWDSGELFF.

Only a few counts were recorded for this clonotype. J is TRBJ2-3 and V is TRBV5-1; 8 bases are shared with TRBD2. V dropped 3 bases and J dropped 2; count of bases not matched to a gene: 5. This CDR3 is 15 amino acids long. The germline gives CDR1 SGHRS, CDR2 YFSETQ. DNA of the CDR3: TGCGCCAGCAGCTCAGCGGGGGTGCCCACAGATACGCAGTATTTT. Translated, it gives CASSSAGVPTDTQYF.

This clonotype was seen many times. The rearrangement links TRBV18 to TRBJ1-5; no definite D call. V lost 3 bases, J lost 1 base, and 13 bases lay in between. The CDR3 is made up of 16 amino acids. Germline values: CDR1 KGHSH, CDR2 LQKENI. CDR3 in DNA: TGTGCCAGCTCACCGATAGTGAAAGGAAGCAATCAGCCCCAGCATTTT. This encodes CASSPIVKGSNQPQHF. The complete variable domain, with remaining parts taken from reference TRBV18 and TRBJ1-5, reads NAGVMQNPRHLVRRRGQEARLRCSPMKGHSHVYWYRQLPEEGLKFMVYLQKENIIDESGMPKERFSAEFPKEGPSILRIQQVVRGDSAAYFCASSPIVKGSNQPQHFGDGTRLSIL.

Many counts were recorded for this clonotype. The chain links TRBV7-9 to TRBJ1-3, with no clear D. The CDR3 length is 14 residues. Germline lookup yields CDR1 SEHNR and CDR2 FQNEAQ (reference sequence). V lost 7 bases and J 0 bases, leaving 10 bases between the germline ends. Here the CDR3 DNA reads TGTGCCAGCACCCCCGACTACTCTGGAAACACCATATATTTT. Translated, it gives CASTPDYSGNTIYF.

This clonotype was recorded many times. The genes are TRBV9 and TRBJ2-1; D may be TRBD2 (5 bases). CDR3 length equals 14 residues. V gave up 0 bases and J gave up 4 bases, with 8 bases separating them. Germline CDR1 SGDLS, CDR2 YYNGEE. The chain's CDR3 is CASSVGPGYNEQFF. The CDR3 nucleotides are TGTGCCAGCAGCGTAGGCCCGGGGTACAATGAGCAGTTCTTC.

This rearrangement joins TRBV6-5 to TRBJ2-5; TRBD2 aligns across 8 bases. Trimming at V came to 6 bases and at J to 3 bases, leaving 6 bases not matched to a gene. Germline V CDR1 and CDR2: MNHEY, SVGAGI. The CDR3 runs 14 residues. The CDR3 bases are TGTGCCAGCAGGAAGGGAGCGGGGGAAGAGACCCAGTACTTC. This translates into CASRKGAGEETQYF.

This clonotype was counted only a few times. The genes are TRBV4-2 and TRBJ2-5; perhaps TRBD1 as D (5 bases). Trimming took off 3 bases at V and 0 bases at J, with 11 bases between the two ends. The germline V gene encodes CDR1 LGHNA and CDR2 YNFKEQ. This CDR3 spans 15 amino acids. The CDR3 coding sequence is TGTGCCAGCAGCCAGGTACAGGCCAACCAAGAGACCCAGTACTTC. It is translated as CASSQVQANQETQYF.

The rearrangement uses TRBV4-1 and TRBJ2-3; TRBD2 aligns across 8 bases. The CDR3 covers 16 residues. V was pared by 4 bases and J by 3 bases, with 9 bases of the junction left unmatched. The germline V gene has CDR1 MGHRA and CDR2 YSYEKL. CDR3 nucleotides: TGCGCCAGCAGCCCCCGAAGCGGGGGAGTGACAGATACGCAGTATTTT. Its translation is CASSPRSGGVTDTQYF.

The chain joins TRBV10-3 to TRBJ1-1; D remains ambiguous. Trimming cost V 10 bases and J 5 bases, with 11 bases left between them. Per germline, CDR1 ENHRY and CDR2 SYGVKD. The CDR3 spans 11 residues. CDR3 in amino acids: CATQTGTEAFF. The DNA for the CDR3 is TGTGCCACCCAGACTGGGACTGAAGCTTTCTTT.

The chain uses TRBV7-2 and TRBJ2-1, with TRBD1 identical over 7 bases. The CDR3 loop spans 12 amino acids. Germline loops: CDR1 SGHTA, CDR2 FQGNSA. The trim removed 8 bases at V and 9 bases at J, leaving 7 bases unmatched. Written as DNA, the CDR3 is TGTGCCAGCGGCGACAGGGCAGGTGAGCAGTTCTTC. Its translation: CASGDRAGEQFF. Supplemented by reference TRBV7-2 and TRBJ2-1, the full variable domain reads GAGVSQSPSNKVTEKGKDVELRCDPISGHTALYWYRQSLGQGLEFLIYFQGNSAPDKSGLPSDRFSAERTGGSVSTLTIQRTQQEDSAVYLCASGDRAGEQFFGPGTRLTVL.

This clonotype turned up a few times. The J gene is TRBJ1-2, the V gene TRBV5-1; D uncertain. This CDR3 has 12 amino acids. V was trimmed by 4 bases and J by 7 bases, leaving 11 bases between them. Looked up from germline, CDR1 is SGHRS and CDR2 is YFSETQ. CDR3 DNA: TGCGCCAGCAGCCACGAGGGTTCTGGCTACACCTTC. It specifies CASSHEGSGYTF.

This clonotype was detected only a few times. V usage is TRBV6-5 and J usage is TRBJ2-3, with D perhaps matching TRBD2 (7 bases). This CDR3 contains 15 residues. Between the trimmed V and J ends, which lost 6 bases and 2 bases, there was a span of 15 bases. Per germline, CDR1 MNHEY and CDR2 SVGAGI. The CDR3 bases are TGTGCCAGCAGCCCCCGGGGGGCACCCACAGATACGCAGTATTTT. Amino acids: CASSPRGAPTDTQYF.

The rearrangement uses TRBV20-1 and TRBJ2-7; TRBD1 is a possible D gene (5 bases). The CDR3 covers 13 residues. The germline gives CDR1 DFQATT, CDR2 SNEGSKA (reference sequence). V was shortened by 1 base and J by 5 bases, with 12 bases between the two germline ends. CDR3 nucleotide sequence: TGCAGTGCTAGAGGGCGGCAGGGCCACGAGCAGTACTTC. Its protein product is CSARGRQGHEQYF.

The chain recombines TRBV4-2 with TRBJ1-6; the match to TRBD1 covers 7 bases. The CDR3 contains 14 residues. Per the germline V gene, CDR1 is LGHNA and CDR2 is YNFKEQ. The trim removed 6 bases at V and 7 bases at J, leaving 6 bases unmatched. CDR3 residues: CASRNRGRNSPLHF. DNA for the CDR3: TGTGCCAGCAGGAACAGGGGAAGGAATTCACCCCTCCACTTT.

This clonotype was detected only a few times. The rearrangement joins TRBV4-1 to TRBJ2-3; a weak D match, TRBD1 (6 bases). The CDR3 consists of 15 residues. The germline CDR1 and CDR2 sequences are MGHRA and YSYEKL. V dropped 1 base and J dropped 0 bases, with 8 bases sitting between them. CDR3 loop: CASSQGTASTDTQYF. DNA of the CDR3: TGCGCCAGCAGCCAAGGGACAGCTAGCACAGATACGCAGTATTTT.

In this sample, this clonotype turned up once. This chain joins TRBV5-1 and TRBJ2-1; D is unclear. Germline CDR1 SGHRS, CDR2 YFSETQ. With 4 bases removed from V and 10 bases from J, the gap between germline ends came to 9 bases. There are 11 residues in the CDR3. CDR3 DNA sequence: TGCGCCAGCAGCCCTGATCACGAGCAGTTCTTC. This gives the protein CASSPDHEQFF.